The 9 T cell receptor beta chains below all came from one sample that was sequenced in a study of blood T cells in healthy people across ages. A J-beta primer mix and a sample-barcoded 5' primer were used in a second PCR of roughly 7 to 12 cycles. One entry per CDR3 protein, called by TCRdb with MiXCR from the 5' RACE reads. There are some 1.6 million distinct CDR3 sequences in the sample; roughly 32% occur only once, and about 11% lies in the top ten. The sample consisted of blood. Source of these receptors: a woman in her 30s in good health.

Worth noting for this clonotype: This could be a read error, since a much larger clone is one nucleotide away. V and J are TRBV9 and TRBJ2-3, with D possibly matching TRBD2 (6 bases). Germline CDR1 is SGDLS and CDR2 is YYNGEE. The CDR3 length is 14 residues. CDR3 protein: CANSVVGGADTQYF. CDR3 coding DNA: TGTGCCAACAGCGTAGTCGGCGGGGCGGATACGCAGTATTTT.

The V call is TRBV3-1, the J call TRBJ1-2; TRBD1 agrees at 8 bases. V dropped 0 bases and J dropped 4; count of bases not matched to a gene: 7. Germline V CDR1 and CDR2: LGHDT, YNNKEL (reference sequence). The CDR3 loop spans 16 amino acids. For the CDR3, the DNA is TGTGCCAGCAGCCAAGATTTCAGGGGGCTCGTCTATGGCTACACCTTC. Translated, it gives CASSQDFRGLVYGYTF.

This clonotype was seen more than once but under ten times. The genes are TRBV10-2 and TRBJ2-2; D may be TRBD1 (5 bases). The CDR3 is 17 amino acids. CDR1 and CDR2 from the germline V gene are WSHSY and SAAADI. V dropped 4 bases and J dropped 5 bases, with 20 bases sitting between them. Here the CDR3 DNA reads TGCGCCAGCAGTGCTCTAGTACAGGAGAGTAGGACCGGGGAGCTGTTTTTT. Protein: CASSALVQESRTGELFF.

There are a few counts of this clonotype. CDR3 region: CASSLNSMEPQHF. The CDR3 DNA is TGTGCCAGCAGCTTAAATAGTATGGAGCCCCAGCATTTT. This rearrangement joins TRBV7-9 to TRBJ1-5; D is unresolved. The CDR3 has 13 amino acids. CDR1 and CDR2 from the germline V gene are SEHNR and FQNEAQ (reference sequence). Trimming took off 2 bases at V and 8 bases at J, with 10 bases between the two ends.

The chain combines TRBV13 with TRBJ1-1; D is possibly TRBD1 (5 bases). CDR1 is PRHDT, CDR2 FYEKMQ, per germline (reference sequence). This CDR3 is built from 13 residues. The V and J ends lost 3 bases and 6 bases respectively, with 11 bases between them. The CDR3 spells CASSFRGSPEAFF. CDR3 DNA: TGTGCCAGCAGCTTTCGGGGGTCTCCTGAAGCTTTCTTT.

Only a few counts were recorded for this clonotype. V and J are TRBV10-2 and TRBJ2-7, with 7 bases that match TRBD2. The CDR3 is 15 amino acids. Per the germline V gene, CDR1 is WSHSY and CDR2 is SAAADI. Trimming cost V 2 bases and J 2 bases; bases outside gene matches: 6. The CDR3 reads CASSEVGAGTYEQYF. CDR3 bases: TGCGCCAGCAGTGAGGTGGGAGCGGGAACCTACGAGCAGTACTTC.

The chain uses TRBV3-1 and TRBJ2-7, with D perhaps matching TRBD2 (6 bases). Per germline, CDR1 LGHDT and CDR2 YNNKEL (reference sequence). The CDR3 loop spans 12 amino acids. Trimming shortened V by 4 bases and J by 7 bases, and 11 bases separated the two germline ends. The CDR3 DNA is TGTGCCAGCAGCCCGACTAGGAGTGAGCAGTACTTC. Residues: CASSPTRSEQYF.

The genes are TRBV14 and TRBJ1-1; 7 bases fit TRBD1. With V trimmed by 6 bases and J by 0 bases, 10 bases remained unmatched. Germline lookup yields CDR1 SGHDN and CDR2 FVKESK. The CDR3 totals 16 residues. This CDR3 is CASRRRYRGMNTEAFF. CDR3 in DNA: TGTGCCAGCAGGCGCAGGTACAGGGGAATGAACACTGAAGCTTTCTTT.

The CDR3 loop reads CSVEGGPVEQFF. The CDR3 DNA sequence: TGCAGCGTTGAGGGGGGCCCAGTGGAGCAGTTCTTC. V and J are TRBV29-1 and TRBJ2-1; D tentatively reads TRBD1 or TRBD2 (6 bases each). Germline CDR1 reads SQVTM; CDR2 reads ANQGSEA. Trimming removed 3 bases at V and 10 bases at J, with 13 bases between. The CDR3 contains 12 residues.